Listed below are T cell receptor beta chains from one sample, sequenced in a study of blood T cell repertoires in COVID-19. Method: immunoSEQ multiplex PCR; TCRdb's copy keeps in-frame clones and lacks some. The sample holds 250,000 or so clones, around four fifths seen once. The sequenced sample consisted of peripheral blood. The receptors derive from a woman aged 60-70 years with active or convalescent COVID-19. The CDR3 runs from the conserved cysteine through the conserved F or W. The order of the fields is J gene, V gene, D gene, clone size, CDR3 protein, CDR3 DNA. A D gene is named only where the DNA matches it firmly. Clone size is not always given. Where it is, it says once, few, many or a class for expanded clones.

>TRBJ2-1|TRBV6-5|TRBD2|.
CASRAGLADYNEQFF
TGTGCCAGCAGGGCGGGACTAGCAGACTACAATGAGCAGTTCTTC
>TRBJ2-1|TRBV5-1|TRBD2|.
CASSFTSGSYNEQFF
TGCGCCAGCAGCTTTACTAGCGGTTCCTACAATGAGCAGTTCTTC
>TRBJ1-1|TRBV3-1/TRBV3-2|.|.
CASSQGEQGWDTEAFF
TGTGCCAGCAGCCAAGGGGAACAGGGCTGGGACACTGAAGCTTTCTTT
>TRBJ2-1|TRBV6-5|TRBD2|.
CASAGTRYNEQFF
TGTGCCAGCGCCGGGACTAGATACAATGAGCAGTTCTTC
>TRBJ2-1|TRBV11-1|.|.
CASSTRTVGSPEQFF
TGTGCCAGCAGCACACGGACAGTAGGGTCACCTGAGCAGTTCTTC
>TRBJ2-3|TRBV24-1|.|.
CATSDFRRGETDTQYF
TGTGCCACCAGTGATTTCCGGCGGGGAGAAACAGATACGCAGTATTTT
>TRBJ2-7|TRBV6-5|TRBD1|.
CASSYGRGSVEQYF
TGTGCCAGCAGTTACGGCAGGGGGTCGGTCGAGCAGTACTTC
>TRBJ2-2|TRBV30|TRBD2|.
CAWSRLAVMNTGELFF
TGTGCCTGGAGTCGGCTAGCGGTTATGAACACCGGGGAGCTGTTTTTT
>TRBJ1-5|TRBV6-5|.|.
CASTPRPYSNQPQHF
TGTGCCAGCACCCCGCGGCCTTATAGCAATCAGCCCCAGCATTTT
>TRBJ1-2|TRBV24-1|.|.
CATSDPGLGYTF
TGTGCCACCAGTGATCCAGGGTTAGGCTACACCTTC
>TRBJ1-2|TRBV3-1/TRBV3-2|.|.
CASSPMVRGPGYGYTF
TGTGCCAGCAGCCCAATGGTGCGGGGCCCGGGATATGGCTACACCTTC
>TRBJ1-1|TRBV5-1|.|few
CASSPNTGGTEAFF
TGCGCCAGCAGCCCCAACACCGGGGGGACTGAAGCTTTCTTT
>TRBJ2-5|TRBV15|.|.
CATSRDRGRETQYF
TGTGCCACCAGCAGAGATCGGGGGAGAGAGACCCAGTACTTC
>TRBJ2-7|TRBV7-9|TRBD1|once
CASSLEGQSGQQYF
TGTGCCAGCAGCTTAGAGGGACAGTCCGGGCAGCAGTACTTC
>TRBJ2-3|TRBV24-1|.|.
CATSDLNGGTDTQYF
TGTGCCACCAGTGATTTAAACGGGGGCACAGATACGCAGTATTTT
>TRBJ2-3|TRBV15|.|.
CATSRGGDTDTQYF
TGTGCCACCAGCAGAGGGGGGGACACAGATACGCAGTATTTT
>TRBJ1-2|TRBV30|TRBD1|.
CAWSEGDRGYGYTF
TGTGCCTGGAGCGAGGGGGACAGGGGCTATGGCTACACCTTC
>TRBJ1-6|TRBV28|.|.
CASSLRVGFSSPLHF
TGTGCCAGCAGTTTGCGGGTTGGTTTTAGTTCACCCCTCCACTTT
>TRBJ2-1|TRBV7-8|TRBD2|.
CASSFGLAETFYNEQFF
TGTGCCAGCAGCTTTGGGCTAGCGGAGACCTTCTACAATGAGCAGTTCTTC
>TRBJ1-1|TRBV12-3/TRBV12-4|.|.
CASSFPSNTEAFF
TGTGCCAGCAGTTTCCCGTCGAACACTGAAGCTTTCTTT
>TRBJ2-2|TRBV24-1|TRBD1|.
CASAGTGVSGELFF
TGTGCCAGCGCCGGGACAGGGGTTTCCGGGGAGCTGTTTTTT
>TRBJ1-6|TRBV11-2|.|.
CASSLLDNSPLHF
TGTGCCAGCAGCCTCCTAGATAATTCACCCCTCCACTTT
>TRBJ2-1|TRBV7-9|.|few
CASSLALGGPHNEQFF
TGTGCCAGCAGCTTAGCCCTGGGGGGGCCACACAATGAGCAGTTCTTC
>TRBJ1-1|TRBV2|.|few
CASSDGAAGAEAFF
TGTGCCAGCAGTGATGGGGCCGCGGGAGCTGAAGCTTTCTTT
>TRBJ2-5|TRBV4-1|TRBD1|.
CASSQGFSDRGSQYF
TGCGCCAGCAGCCAAGGGTTCAGCGACAGGGGTTCCCAGTACTTC
>TRBJ2-2|TRBV11-3|.|.
CASSFRTRGAGELFF
TGTGCCAGCAGCTTTCGAACTCGCGGAGCCGGGGAGCTGTTTTTT